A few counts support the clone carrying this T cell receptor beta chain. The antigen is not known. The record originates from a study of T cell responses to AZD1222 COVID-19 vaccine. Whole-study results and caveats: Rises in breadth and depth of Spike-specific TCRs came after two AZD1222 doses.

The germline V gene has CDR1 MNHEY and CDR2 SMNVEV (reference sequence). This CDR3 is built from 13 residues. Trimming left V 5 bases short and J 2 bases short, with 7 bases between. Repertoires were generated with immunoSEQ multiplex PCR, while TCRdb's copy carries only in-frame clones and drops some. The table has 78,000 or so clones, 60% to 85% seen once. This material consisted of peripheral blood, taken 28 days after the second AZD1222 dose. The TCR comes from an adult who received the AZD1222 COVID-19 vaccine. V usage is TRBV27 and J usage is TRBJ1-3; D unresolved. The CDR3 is CASSPWAGNTIYF. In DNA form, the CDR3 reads TGTGCCAGCAGTCCTTGGGCTGGAAACACCATATATTTT.